This T cell receptor beta chain stems from a study of shared clonotypes between healthy human individuals. Whole-study context: CD4 naive and memory got three plates each, CD8 naive two, CD8 memory one. Findings of the study overall: Sequencing of the sorted subsets was shown by rarefaction to be incomplete despite large depth. Clonotypes shared by all four sorted-subset donors had higher generation probabilities than non-shared clonotypes.

With 2 bases removed from V and 2 bases from J, the gap between germline ends came to 12 bases. The CDR3 spans 15 residues. Germline-derived CDR1 and CDR2 are PRHDT and FYEKMQ (reference sequence). Several immunoSEQ plates held equal portions of the genomic DNA taken from each subset. The table came from immunoSEQ multiplex PCR; TCRdb's copy has only in-frame clones and leaves some out. The data contain about 1 million clones, 70% to 80% of them seen just once; the ten biggest clones take up approximately 1.5%. As to this clone: The antigen is unknown.

This TCR was recovered from a man aged 18 to 30 in good health. Sequenced: memory CD4+ T cells sorted from blood. Subset reported: CD45RA-negative fraction. The chain joins TRBV13 to TRBJ2-5, with D perhaps assigned TRBD1 or TRBD2 (5 bases each). In DNA form, the CDR3 reads TGTGCCAGCAGCTTAAATGAGGGGTCACAAGAGACCCAGTACTTC. Its translation is CASSLNEGSQETQYF.